This TCR beta chain was captured in a study of regulatory T cells in long-lasting Graves disease (dated by TCRdb to 2020 to 2023). Regarding the study in general: In the newly diagnosed Graves' disease group, patients had been taking antithyroid drugs for less than 3 months. Peripheral blood TCR sequencing and RNA sequencing compared persistent Graves' disease patients with newly diagnosed Graves' disease patients. The study was conducted in China and was registered as a clinical trial. A total of roughly 33 samples were covered by TCR sequencing, comprising about 13 persistent and roughly 20 newly diagnosed Graves' disease patients. On the study overall, not on this receptor specifically: As a limitation, the authors acknowledged that the small sample size may reduce accuracy. Sequencing and analysis were limited to the TCR beta chain. Preferential use of TRBV28, TRBJ1-2 and TRBJ2-5 was observed in persistent disease, whereas TRBV20-1 and TRBJ2-1 were favored in newly diagnosed disease. Peripheral blood alone was examined, since thyroid tissue, which constituted the primary lesion, could not be accessed. Compared with newly diagnosed patients, persistent Graves' disease patients had lower TCR Shannon entropy and fewer highly expanded clones, which suggests clonal expansion. More public clonotypes were shared among persistent patients (approximately 3,000) than among newly diagnosed patients (966).

CDR1 and CDR2 were assigned from the germline V gene as MNHEY and SVGEGT. The CDR3, cysteine through phenylalanine, is 14 amino acids long. Only CDR3 DNA remains: 42 bases, in frame from the first base. V was cut back by 11 bases and J by 7 bases, leaving a gap of 21 bases between them. Receptor libraries were prepared by multiplex PCR. Sequencing used an Illumina HiSeq 4000. CDR3 regions were amplified by Arm-PCR with iRepertoire HTBI primers to construct TCR beta libraries. PCR products were gel purified before sequencing. The study's processing was this. Gene usage analysis of CDR3 amino acid clonotypes relied on the approximately 60 TRBV and 14 TRBJ segments identified across samples. COPE and FqMerger were used to merge the filtered high-quality paired reads into contigs. BLAST was used to align contigs to IMGT TRBV, TRBD and TRBJ reference genes, and CDR3 was defined according to IMGT. Highly expanded clones were defined as clonotypes with a frequency above 0.1%. Shannon entropy served as the measure of repertoire diversity, while the Gini coefficient captured V-J evenness. Clonotypes shared by more than one individual were considered public. TCRdb redid the processing of the public reads, applying fastp at Q25 and MiXCR, and retained in-frame beta chains. CDR3 protein sequences are deduplicated, and each keeps its most common genes and DNA. These V and J calls derive from TCRdb rather than the authors' analysis. The sample table shows roughly 560,000 distinct CDR3 sequences, and about 12% are seen once. The ten largest clones represent approximately 9% of the sample.

Reading the label with the study, this specimen's time point is: newly diagnosed GD, antithyroid drugs for less than 3 months. For both TCR sequencing and RNA sequencing, RNA was extracted from PBMCs using TRIzol. The diagnosis of Graves' disease followed American Thyroid Association guidelines. Patients for the study were recruited at an endocrinology department in Xi'an, China. Each patient gave approximately 9.7 milliliters of peripheral blood, collected in an EDTA anticoagulant tube. PBMCs were isolated by Ficoll Paque Plus density gradient separation without further T cell sorting. An Agilent 2100 Bioanalyzer and agarose gel were used to check RNA quality, while a NanoDrop 2000 measured RNA concentration. This clonotype showed up just a few times. Its specific antigen is unknown. No much larger clone is present one base from it, and per-base qualities are unavailable. In addition, the sample was reused for a study of T cells in Graves' hyperthyroidism and ophthalmopathy. Looking at the second paper: A patient counted as having stable Graves' hyperthyroidism if no progression to ophthalmopathy occurred over 18 months of follow-up. The hyperthyroidism patients were between 18 and 65 years old and newly diagnosed, with a disease duration of less than 2 months. Exclusion was applied to patients with uncontrolled infections, other autoimmune diseases, pregnancy or lactation. Diagnoses were established on the basis of clinical symptoms, serum thyroxine and TRAb, thyroid ultrasound, and orbital computed tomography. The first round of RT-PCR for the TCR CDR3 was performed with the HTBI primer set and the Qiagen OneStep RT-PCR kit. Blood samples also contained most of the expanded thyroid clonotypes (frequency above 0.001), which suggests that blood repertoires may reflect thyroid immune responses. A model built on a 13 V-J signature distinguished ophthalmopathy from stable hyperthyroidism, reaching roughly 88% sensitivity and approximately 81% specificity in cross-validation and 80%/75% in testing. During validation, the model predicted progression to ophthalmopathy a median of roughly 7.1 months ahead of onset, with approximately 70% sensitivity and almost 75% specificity. To identify distinguishing TCR V-J signatures, a discovery cohort of 90 to 100 patients was used, comprising fewer than 45 with Graves' ophthalmopathy and around 60 with stable Graves' hyperthyroidism. Prospective prediction of ophthalmopathy was tested in an independent validation cohort consisting of fewer than 20 hyperthyroidism patients and more than 15 patients who later progressed to ophthalmopathy. The 100 discovery patients were divided at random into training and test sets in a 7:3 ratio. The study also compared thyroid tissue and blood T-cell repertoires from 6 or 7 Graves' hyperthyroidism patients. After blood sampling, hyperthyroidism patients were treated with methimazole at a starting dose of 30 mg daily, and ophthalmopathy patients were treated with high-dose intravenous methylprednisolone. A second multiplex PCR round built the libraries, followed by size selection and purification. Sequencing of the libraries was done on an Illumina HiSeq2000 using paired-end 100 bp reads. Raw data were processed with SOAPnuke, discarding reads with adapters, uncalled bases, mean Phred below 15, or no exact constant-primer or identifier match. High-quality paired reads were merged with COPE v1.2.5, and unique nucleotide sequences were defined as clonotypes. Clonotypes were aligned to IMGT TRBV, TRBD and TRBJ reference segments using MiTCR v1.1. The analysis included only V-J combinations with a frequency above 0.0001, which together covered more than 98% of the repertoires. A TCS score was defined as the ratio of F50 (clonal expansion) to E x V (chaos), with BLOSUM62-based TCRdist applied between CDR3 peptides within each V-J. Welch's t-statistics and random forest reduced 450 to 600 V-J features to 13, which were used in a naive Bayes classifier (R e1071). No statistical method was used to set the sample size in advance, and investigators knew the group allocation. According to the paper, TCR Vbeta CDR3 sequencing was carried out on more than 120 peripheral blood samples, which came from fewer than 50 ophthalmopathy, some 73 hyperthyroidism and some 17 progressor patients.

Source: peripheral blood mononuclear cells (PBMCs), taken at new diagnosis, from a patient treated with antithyroid drugs. The chain is made from TRBV6-2 or TRBV6-3 and TRBJ2-1; D gene: possibly TRBD2, on 7 matching bases. The source of this sequence is a woman aged 25 to 39 with Graves disease. Donor details come from another sample of the same person, matched by shared clones. The nucleotides are TGTGCCGGGGGGGGCCGGGGGGATTATAATGAGCAGTTCTTC. The encoded protein is CAGGGRGDYNEQFF.